A single sample is the source of the 2 T cell receptor beta chains below, sequenced in a study of identical twins. TCRdb redid the calling of the 5' RACE reads with MiXCR, one entry per CDR3 protein. The sample contains hundreds of thousands of distinct CDR3 sequences, 12% of which appear only once. These data are also associated with another study on yellow fever vaccine responses in identical twins.

Sequenced sample: PBMCs. The origin of the receptors is a woman aged 18-29 years in good health.

The chain couples TRBV15 to TRBJ1-5, with 10 bases lining up with TRBD1. V lost 0 bases to trimming and J lost 0 bases; unmatched junction nucleotides: 5. Per the germline V gene, CDR1 is LNHNV and CDR2 is YYDKDF (reference sequence). The CDR3 spans 18 residues. CDR3 DNA: TGTGCCACCAGCAGAGAAGGGACAGGGGCAAATAGCAATCAGCCCCAGCATTTT. It is translated as CATSREGTGANSNQPQHF. Drawing the rest from reference TRBV15 and TRBJ1-5, the complete variable domain is DAMVIQNPRYQVTQFGKPVTLSCSQTLNHNVMYWYQQKSSQAPKLLFHYYDKDFNNEADTPDNFQSRRPNTSFCFLDIRSPGLGDTAMYLCATSREGTGANSNQPQHFGDGTRLSIL.

This clonotype appeared a few times. The chain recombines TRBV11-2 with TRBJ2-7; tentatively, D is TRBD1 or TRBD2 (5 bases each). Trimming stripped 4 bases from V and 6 bases from J, with 19 bases between. This CDR3 has 15 amino acids. Looked up from germline, CDR1 is SGHAT and CDR2 is FQNNGV. The CDR3 sequence: CASSSGPSMAGEQYV. Here the CDR3 DNA reads TGTGCCAGCAGCTCGGGACCGAGTATGGCCGGCGAGCAGTACGTC.